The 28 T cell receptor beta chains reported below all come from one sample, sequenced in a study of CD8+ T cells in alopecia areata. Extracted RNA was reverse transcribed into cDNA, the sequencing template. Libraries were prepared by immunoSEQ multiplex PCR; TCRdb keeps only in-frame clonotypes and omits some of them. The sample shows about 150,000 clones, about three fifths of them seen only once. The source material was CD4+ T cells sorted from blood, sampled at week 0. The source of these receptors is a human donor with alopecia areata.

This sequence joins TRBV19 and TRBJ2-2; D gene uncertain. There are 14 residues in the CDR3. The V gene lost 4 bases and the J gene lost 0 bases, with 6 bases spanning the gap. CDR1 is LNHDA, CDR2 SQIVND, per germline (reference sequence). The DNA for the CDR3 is TGTGCCAGTAGTAAGAGTTCGAACACCGGGGAGCTGTTTTTT. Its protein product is CASSKSSNTGELFF. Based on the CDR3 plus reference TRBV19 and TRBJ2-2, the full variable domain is DGGITQSPKYLFRKEGQNVTLSCEQNLNHDAMYWYRQDPGQGLRLIYYSQIVNDFQKGDIAEGYSVSREKKESFPLTVTSAQKNPTAFYLCASSKSSNTGELFFGEGSRLTVL.

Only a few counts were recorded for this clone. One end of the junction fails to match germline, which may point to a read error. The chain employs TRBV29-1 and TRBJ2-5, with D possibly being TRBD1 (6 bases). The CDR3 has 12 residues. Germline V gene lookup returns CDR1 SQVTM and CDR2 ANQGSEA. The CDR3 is CSAERGSGTQYF. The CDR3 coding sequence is TGCAGCGCTGAAAGGGGGTCAGGGACCCAGTACTTC.

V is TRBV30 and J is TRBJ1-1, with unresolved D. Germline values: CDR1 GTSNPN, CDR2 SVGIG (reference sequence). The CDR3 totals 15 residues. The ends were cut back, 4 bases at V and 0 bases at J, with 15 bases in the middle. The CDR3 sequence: CAWTPVGYMNTEAFF. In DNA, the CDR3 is TGTGCCTGGACCCCGGTAGGGTACATGAACACTGAAGCTTTCTTT.

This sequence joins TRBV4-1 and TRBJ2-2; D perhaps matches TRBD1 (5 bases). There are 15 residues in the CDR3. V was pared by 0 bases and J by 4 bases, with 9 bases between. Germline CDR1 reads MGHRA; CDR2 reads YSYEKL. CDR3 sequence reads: CASSQEGRVTGELFF. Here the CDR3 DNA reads TGCGCCAGCAGCCAAGAAGGCAGGGTCACCGGGGAGCTGTTTTTT.

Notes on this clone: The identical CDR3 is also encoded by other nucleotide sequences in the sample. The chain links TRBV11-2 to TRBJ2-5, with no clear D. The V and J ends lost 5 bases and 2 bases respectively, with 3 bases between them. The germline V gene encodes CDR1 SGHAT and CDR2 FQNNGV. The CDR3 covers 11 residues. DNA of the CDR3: TGTGCCAGCAGCCTGCAAGAGACCCAGTACTTC. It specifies CASSLQETQYF. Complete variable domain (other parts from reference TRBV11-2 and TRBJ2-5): EAGVAQSPRYKIIEKRQSVAFWCNPISGHATLYWYQQILGQGPKLLIQFQNNGVVDDSQLPKDRFSAERLKGVDSTLKIQPAKLEDSAVYLCASSLQETQYFGPGTRLLVL.

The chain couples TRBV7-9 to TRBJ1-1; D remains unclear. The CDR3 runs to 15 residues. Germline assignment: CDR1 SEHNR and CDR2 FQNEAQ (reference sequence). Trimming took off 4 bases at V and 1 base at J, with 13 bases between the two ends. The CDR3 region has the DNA TGTGCCAGCAGCTCCCCGGTAGGTGGGAACACTGAAGCTTTCTTT. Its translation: CASSSPVGGNTEAFF.

As DNA, the CDR3 is TGTGCCAGCAGGAACCAAGAGACCCAGTACTTC. It encodes CASRNQETQYF. V is TRBV11-2 and J is TRBJ2-5; D is undetermined. The germline CDR1 and CDR2 sequences are SGHAT and FQNNGV. V shed 6 bases and J shed 0 bases, with 2 bases lying between them. The CDR3 runs 11 residues.

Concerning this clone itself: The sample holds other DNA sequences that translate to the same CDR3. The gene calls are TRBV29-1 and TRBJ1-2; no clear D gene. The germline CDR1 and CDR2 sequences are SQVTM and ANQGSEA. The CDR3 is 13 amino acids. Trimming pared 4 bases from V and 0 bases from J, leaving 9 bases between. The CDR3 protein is CSVVPRANYGYTF. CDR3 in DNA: TGCAGCGTTGTACCAAGAGCTAACTATGGCTACACCTTC.

The CDR3 protein is CASKPGQLYYGYTF. DNA of the CDR3: TGTGCCAGTAAACCGGGACAGCTCTACTATGGCTACACCTTC. The chain recombines TRBV19 with TRBJ1-2, with 7 bases aligning to TRBD1. V shed 7 bases, J shed 3 bases, and the junction held 8 bases outside the gene matches. The CDR3 extends over 14 amino acids. The germline V gene has CDR1 LNHDA and CDR2 SQIVND (reference sequence).

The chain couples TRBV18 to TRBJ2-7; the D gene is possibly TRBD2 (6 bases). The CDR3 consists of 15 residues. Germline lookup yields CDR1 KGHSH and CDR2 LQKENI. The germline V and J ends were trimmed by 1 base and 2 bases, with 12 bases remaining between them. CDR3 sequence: CASSPLGSGAYEQYF. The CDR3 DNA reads TGTGCCAGCTCACCACTCGGGTCGGGGGCCTACGAGCAGTACTTC.

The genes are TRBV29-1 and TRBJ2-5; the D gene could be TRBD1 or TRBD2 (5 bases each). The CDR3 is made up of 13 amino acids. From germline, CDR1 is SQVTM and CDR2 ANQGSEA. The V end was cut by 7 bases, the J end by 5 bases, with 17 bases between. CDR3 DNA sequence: TGCAGCGCCTGGACACAAGAGGGGGAGACCCAGTACTTC. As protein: CSAWTQEGETQYF. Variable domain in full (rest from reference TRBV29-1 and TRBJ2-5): SAVISQKPSRDICQRGTSLTIQCQVDSQVTMMFWYRQQPGQSLTLIATANQGSEATYESGFVIDKFPISRPNLTFSTLTVSNMSPEDSSIYLCSAWTQEGETQYFGPGTRLLVL.

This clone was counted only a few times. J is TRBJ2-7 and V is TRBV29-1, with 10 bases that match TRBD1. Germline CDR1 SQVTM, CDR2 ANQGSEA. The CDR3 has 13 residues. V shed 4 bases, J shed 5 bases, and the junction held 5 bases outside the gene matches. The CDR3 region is CSVGDRGAHEQYF. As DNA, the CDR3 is TGCAGCGTTGGGGACAGGGGCGCCCACGAGCAGTACTTC.

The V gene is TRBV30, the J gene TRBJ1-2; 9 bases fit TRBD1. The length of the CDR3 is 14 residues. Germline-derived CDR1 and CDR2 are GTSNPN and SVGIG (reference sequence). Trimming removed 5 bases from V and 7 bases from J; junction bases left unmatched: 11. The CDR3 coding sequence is TGTGCCTGGGAGGACAGGGGCGCTACGGGTGGCTACACCTTC. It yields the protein CAWEDRGATGGYTF.

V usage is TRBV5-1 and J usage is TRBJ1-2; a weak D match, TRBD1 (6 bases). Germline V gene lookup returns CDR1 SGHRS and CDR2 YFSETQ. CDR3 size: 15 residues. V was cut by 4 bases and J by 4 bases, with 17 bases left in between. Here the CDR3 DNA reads TGCGCCAGCAGCGGTGAAACAGGGATGAGCTATGGCTACACCTTC. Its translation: CASSGETGMSYGYTF.

The CDR3 sequence is CAISQRGIYTDTQYF. DNA for the CDR3: TGTGCCATCAGCCAGCGGGGGATTTACACAGATACGCAGTATTTT. The chain couples TRBV10-3 to TRBJ2-3; 8 nucleotides match TRBD2. This CDR3 is built from 15 residues. Germline loops: CDR1 ENHRY, CDR2 SYGVKD. Germline trimming cut 6 bases from V and 2 bases from J; bases unmatched to any gene: 7.

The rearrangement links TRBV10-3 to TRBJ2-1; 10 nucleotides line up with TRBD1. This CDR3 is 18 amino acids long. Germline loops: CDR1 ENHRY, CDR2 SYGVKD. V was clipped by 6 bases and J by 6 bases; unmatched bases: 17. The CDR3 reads CAISTGTGAFITSNEQFF. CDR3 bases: TGTGCCATCAGCACCGGGACAGGGGCCTTCATAACTTCCAATGAGCAGTTCTTC.

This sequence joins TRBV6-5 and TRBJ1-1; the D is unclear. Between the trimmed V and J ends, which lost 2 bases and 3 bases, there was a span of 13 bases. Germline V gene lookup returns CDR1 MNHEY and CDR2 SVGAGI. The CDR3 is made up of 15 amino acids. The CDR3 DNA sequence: TGTGCCAGCAGTTACCTCGGGGTGTTGGACACTGAAGCTTTCTTT. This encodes CASSYLGVLDTEAFF.

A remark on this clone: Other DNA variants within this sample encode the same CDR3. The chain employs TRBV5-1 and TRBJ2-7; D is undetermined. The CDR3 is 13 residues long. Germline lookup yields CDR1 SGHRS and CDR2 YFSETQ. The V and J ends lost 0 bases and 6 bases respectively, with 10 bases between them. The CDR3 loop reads CASSLAEGTEQYF. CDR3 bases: TGCGCCAGCAGCTTGGCCGAAGGAACCGAGCAGTACTTC.

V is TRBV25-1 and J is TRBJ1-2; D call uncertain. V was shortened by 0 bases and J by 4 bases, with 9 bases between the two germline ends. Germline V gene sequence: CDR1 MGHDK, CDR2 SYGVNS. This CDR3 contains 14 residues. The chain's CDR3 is CASSEYGQSYGYTF. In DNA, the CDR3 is TGTGCCAGCAGTGAATATGGCCAGAGCTATGGCTACACCTTC.

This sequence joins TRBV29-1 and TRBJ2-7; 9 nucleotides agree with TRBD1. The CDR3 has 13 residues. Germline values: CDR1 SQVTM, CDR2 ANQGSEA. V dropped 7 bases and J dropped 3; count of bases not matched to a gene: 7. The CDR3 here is CSARTGEIYEQYF. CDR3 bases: TGCAGCGCAAGGACAGGGGAGATCTACGAGCAGTACTTC.

This chain's CDR3 is CASSWDSLSLSYEQYF. The CDR3 DNA is TGTGCCAGCAGTTGGGACAGCTTATCGCTCTCCTACGAGCAGTACTTC. J is TRBJ2-7 and V is TRBV27; 7 bases agree with TRBD1. The CDR3 runs to 16 residues. The V and J ends lost 4 bases and 0 bases, in that order; junction bases with no gene match: 9. In germline, CDR1 is MNHEY, CDR2 SMNVEV (reference sequence).

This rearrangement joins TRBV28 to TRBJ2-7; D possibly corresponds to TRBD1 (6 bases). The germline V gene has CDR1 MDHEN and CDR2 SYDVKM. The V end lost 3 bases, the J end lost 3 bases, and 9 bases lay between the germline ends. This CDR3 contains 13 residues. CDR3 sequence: CASSLTGRYEQYF. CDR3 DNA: TGTGCCAGCAGTTTGACAGGACGCTACGAGCAGTACTTC.

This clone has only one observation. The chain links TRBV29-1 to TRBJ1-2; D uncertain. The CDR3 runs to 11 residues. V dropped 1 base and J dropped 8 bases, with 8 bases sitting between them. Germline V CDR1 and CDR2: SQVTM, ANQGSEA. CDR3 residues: CSVEGGLGYTF. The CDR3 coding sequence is TGCAGCGTTGAAGGTGGTTTGGGCTACACCTTC.

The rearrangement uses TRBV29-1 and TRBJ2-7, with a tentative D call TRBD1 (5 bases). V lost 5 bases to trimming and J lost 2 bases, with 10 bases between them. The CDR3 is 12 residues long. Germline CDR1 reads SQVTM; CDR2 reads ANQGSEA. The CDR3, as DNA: TGCAGCGTTCTGACACAGGCCTACGAGCAGTACTTC. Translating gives CSVLTQAYEQYF.

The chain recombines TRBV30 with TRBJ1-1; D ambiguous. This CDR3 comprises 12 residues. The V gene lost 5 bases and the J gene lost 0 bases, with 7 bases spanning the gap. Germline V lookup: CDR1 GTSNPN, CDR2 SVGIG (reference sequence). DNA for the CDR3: TGTGCCTGGGGGGTATTGAACACTGAAGCTTTCTTT. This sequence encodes CAWGVLNTEAFF. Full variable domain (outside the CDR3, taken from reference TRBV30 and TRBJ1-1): SQTIHQWPATLVQPVGSPLSLECTVEGTSNPNLYWYRQAAGRGLQLLFYSVGIGQISSEVPQNLSASRPQDRQFILSSKKLLLSDSGFYLCAWGVLNTEAFFGQGTRLTVV.

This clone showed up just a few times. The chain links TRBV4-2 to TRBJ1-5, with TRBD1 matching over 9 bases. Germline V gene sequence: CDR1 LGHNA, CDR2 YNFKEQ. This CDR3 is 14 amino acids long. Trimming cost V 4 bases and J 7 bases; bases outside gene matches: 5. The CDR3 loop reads CASSRGQGRQPQHF. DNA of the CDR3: TGTGCCAGCAGCCGAGGACAGGGGAGGCAGCCCCAGCATTTT.

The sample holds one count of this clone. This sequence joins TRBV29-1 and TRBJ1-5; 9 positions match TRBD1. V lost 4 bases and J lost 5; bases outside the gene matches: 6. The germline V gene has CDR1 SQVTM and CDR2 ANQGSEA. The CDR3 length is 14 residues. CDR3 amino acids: CSVAGTGKDQPQHF. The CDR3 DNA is TGCAGCGTTGCCGGGACAGGGAAGGATCAGCCCCAGCATTTT.

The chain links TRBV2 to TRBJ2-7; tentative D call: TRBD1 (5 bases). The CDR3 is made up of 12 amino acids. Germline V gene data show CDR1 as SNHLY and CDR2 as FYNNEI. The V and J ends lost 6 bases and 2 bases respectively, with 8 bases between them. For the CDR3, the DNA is TGTGCCAGCAGGACAGACACCTACGAGCAGTACTTC. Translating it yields CASRTDTYEQYF.